This T cell receptor beta chain originates from a study of identical twins. Study-wide results and limits: For monozygotic twins, models underestimated out-of-frame TCR alpha sharing.

Losses at the gene ends were 0 bases for V and 3 bases for J; bases not matched to a gene: 4. CDR1 and CDR2 (germline): DFQATT, SNEGSKA (reference sequence). There are 16 residues in the CDR3. TCRdb re-analysed the 5' RACE reads in MiXCR, keeping a single row per CDR3 protein. This sample carries some 500,000 distinct CDR3 sequences, nearly 10% of them seen once, and the ten largest clones take under 3%. This clonotype has at least ten counts. Its antigen is as yet unknown. This sample was shared with a second study, whose subject was yellow fever vaccine responses in identical twins.

This TCR came from a woman between 18 and 29 years old in good health. The chain uses TRBV20-1 and TRBJ2-2, with 10 bases that match TRBD2. Sequenced: PBMCs. In DNA, the CDR3 is TGCAGTGCTAGAGAGCCACTAGCGGGATACACCGGGGAGCTGTTTTTT. Translating it yields CSAREPLAGYTGELFF.